The clone carrying this T cell receptor (beta chain) has just one count. The data derive from a study of cytotoxic CD8 clonotypes in ibrutinib-treated CLL. In the study overall: Partial responses numbered about 24 and complete responses 2; after a median about 72 months, about 14 stayed remitted and roughly twelve progressed.

With sequencing, the targeted depth ranged from 1 in 200,000 to 1 in 1 million T cells. Sequencing was performed with immunoSEQ multiplex PCR; in TCRdb, only in-frame clones are kept and a portion is missing. The sample holds some 150,000 clones; around 80% are singletons and the top ten take 7.6%. This clonotype was sampled from a human donor with chronic lymphocytic leukemia. The source material was PBMCs, sampled after 36 months of ibrutinib treatment.

The DNA for the CDR3 is TGTGCCACCTGGAAGGCTGAAGCTTTCTTT. Its protein is CATWKAEAFF. This chain joins TRBV6-5 and TRBJ1-1; D ambiguous. V lost 10 bases and J lost 6, with 9 bases in between. The CDR3 covers 10 residues. Germline V gives CDR1 MNHEY, CDR2 SVGAGI.